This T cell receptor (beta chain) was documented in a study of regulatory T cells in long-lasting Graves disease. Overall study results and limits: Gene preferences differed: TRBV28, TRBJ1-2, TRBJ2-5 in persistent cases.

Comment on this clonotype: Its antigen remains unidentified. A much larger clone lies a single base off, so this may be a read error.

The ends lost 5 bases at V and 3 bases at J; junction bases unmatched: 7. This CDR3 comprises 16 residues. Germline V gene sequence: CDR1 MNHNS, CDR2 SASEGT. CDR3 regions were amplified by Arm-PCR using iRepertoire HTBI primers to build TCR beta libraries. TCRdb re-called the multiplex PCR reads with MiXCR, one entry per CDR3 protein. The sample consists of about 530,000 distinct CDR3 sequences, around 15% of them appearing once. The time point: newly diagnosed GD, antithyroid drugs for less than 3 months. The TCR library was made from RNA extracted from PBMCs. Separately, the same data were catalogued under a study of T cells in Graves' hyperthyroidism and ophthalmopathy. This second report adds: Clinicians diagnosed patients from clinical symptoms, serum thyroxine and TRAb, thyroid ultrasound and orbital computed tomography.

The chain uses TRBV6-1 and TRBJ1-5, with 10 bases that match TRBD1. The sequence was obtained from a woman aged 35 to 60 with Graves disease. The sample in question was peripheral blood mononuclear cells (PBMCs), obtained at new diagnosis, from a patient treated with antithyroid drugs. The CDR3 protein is CASSLPGQGSNQPQHF. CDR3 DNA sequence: TGTGCCAGCAGTCTCCCGGGACAGGGGTCCAATCAGCCCCAGCATTTT.